This T cell receptor (beta chain) was observed in a study of blood T cell repertoires in COVID-19. Study background: Sample material is recorded as cDNA or gDNA derived from T cells, B-cell-depleted T cells, or PBMCs.

This CDR3 has 12 residues. V was pared by 4 bases and J by 2 bases, with 6 bases between. CDR1 is SGDLS, CDR2 YYNGEE, per germline. Original analysis: Using reference gene primer amplification, nucleated cell counts were estimated. Measured with immunoSEQ multiplex PCR; TCRdb has only the in-frame clones, and not every one. The V and J calls and clone size were taken over from that table, and D and trimming were inferred from the DNA. The data show about 140,000 clones, approximately 86% seen once. The sequence came from a woman aged 55-75 years with acute or convalescent COVID-19. This chain joins TRBV9 and TRBJ2-5, with TRBD1 as a possible D gene (5 bases). Source material: peripheral blood. Here the CDR3 DNA reads TGTGCCAGCAGCCCAGGGCAAGAGACCCAGTACTTC. This encodes CASSPGQETQYF.